Shown below are 21 T cell receptor beta chains from a single sample sequenced in a study of T-cell memory formation after mild COVID-19 (dated by TCRdb to the early 2020s). Library prep was done by 5' RACE. The sequencing machine was an Illumina NovaSeq 6000. TCRdb applied fastp at Q25 and MiXCR to the public reads, then kept only in-frame beta chains. A single entry per CDR3 protein holds the most common genes and DNA from its merged rows. The sample data list over 300,000 distinct CDR3 sequences, and 20% to 25% of these were observed just once. The top ten constitute 21% of the sample. Sequenced: PBMCs or a T cell subset sorted from them (not recorded which). The source is a man between 18 and 35 years old who had mild COVID-19 (a few samples of this study predate the infection). The sample titles of this study are shuffled in the database, so cell type and time point are left out; the donor was told from shared clones.

The rearrangement joins TRBV6-2 or TRBV6-3 to TRBJ1-5, with unresolved D. The CDR3 covers 14 residues. Between the trimmed V and J ends, which lost 2 bases and 5 bases, there was a span of 10 bases. Germline V gene sequence: CDR1 MNHEY, CDR2 SVGEGT. The CDR3 loop is CASSYTNEDQPQHF. CDR3 nucleotide sequence: TGTGCCAGCAGTTACACAAACGAGGATCAGCCCCAGCATTTT.

This clonotype was counted a few times. The V gene is TRBV12-3 or TRBV12-4, the J gene TRBJ2-5; D is perhaps TRBD2 (5 bases). The CDR3 sequence is 15 residues long. The ends were cut back, 2 bases at V and 5 bases at J, with 15 bases in the middle. The CDR3 DNA reads TGTGCCAGCAGTTTATTGTGGGAGAGGGTGGAGACCCAGTACTTC. The encoded protein is CASSLLWERVETQYF.

A few counts support this clonotype. The chain recombines TRBV7-2 with TRBJ2-5; TRBD1 is a possible D gene (6 bases). V was shortened by 2 bases and J by 4 bases, with 14 bases between the two germline ends. This CDR3 comprises 15 residues. Germline V gene lookup returns CDR1 SGHTA and CDR2 FQGNSA. CDR3 sequence (DNA): TGTGCCAGCAGCTTAACCCAGGGGTTAGGAGAGACCCAGTACTTC. It codes for CASSLTQGLGETQYF.

In its sample, this clonotype was seen a few times. This rearrangement joins TRBV6-2 or TRBV6-3 to TRBJ2-1, with a weak D call TRBD1 (6 bases). Trimming cost V 0 bases and J 7 bases, with 10 bases left between them. The CDR3 is made up of 14 amino acids. The germline CDR1 and CDR2 sequences are MNHEY and SVGEGT. CDR3 bases: TGTGCCAGCAGTTACTCGGGGGCTGGAAATGAGCAGTTCTTC. Residues: CASSYSGAGNEQFF.

The CDR3 DNA reads TGTGCCAGCACCTACGGTGAGCTTAGCAATCAGCCCCAGCATTTT. Amino acids: CASTYGELSNQPQHF. V and J are TRBV6-2 or TRBV6-3 and TRBJ1-5; D not resolved. The CDR3 is 15 residues long. V gave up 7 bases and J gave up 0 bases, with 13 bases separating them. Per germline, CDR1 MNHEY and CDR2 SVGEGT.

This sequence joins TRBV20-1 and TRBJ2-7, with D unclear. This CDR3 comprises 15 residues. V was cut by 0 bases and J by 3 bases, with 15 bases left in between. Germline values: CDR1 DFQATT, CDR2 SNEGSKA (reference sequence). CDR3 residues: CSARDVLDPYYEQYF. CDR3 nucleotides: TGCAGTGCTAGAGATGTGCTAGATCCATACTACGAGCAGTACTTC.

The sample holds one count of this clonotype. The chain uses TRBV7-9 and TRBJ2-7, with D hard to call. Between the trimmed V and J ends, which lost 5 bases and 0 bases, there was a span of 8 bases. Germline V lookup: CDR1 SEHNR, CDR2 FQNEAQ (reference sequence). This CDR3 contains 13 residues. The CDR3 loop reads CASSPSRSYEQYF. The CDR3 nucleotides read TGTGCCAGCAGCCCGTCCCGCTCCTACGAGCAGTACTTC. The whole variable domain, filled in from reference TRBV7-9 and TRBJ2-7, reads DTGVSQNPRHKITKRGQNVTFRCDPISEHNRLYWYRQTLGQGPEFLTYFQNEAQLEKSRLLSDRFSAERPKGSFSTLEIQRTEQGDSAMYLCASSPSRSYEQYFGPGTRLTVT.

This clonotype has just a few counts. The CDR3 region is CASSLSRQGHEQYF. In nucleotides, the CDR3 is TGCGCCAGCAGCTTGTCACGACAGGGCCACGAGCAGTACTTC. This chain connects TRBV5-1 to TRBJ2-7, with 7 nucleotides matching TRBD1. The CDR3 totals 14 residues. CDR1 SGHRS and CDR2 YFSETQ come from the germline V gene. Trimming cost V 1 base and J 5 bases; bases outside gene matches: 6.

This clonotype was seen a few times. V usage is TRBV7-9 and J usage is TRBJ2-3; D possibly corresponds to TRBD2 (6 bases). The V gene lost 3 bases and the J gene lost 2 bases, with 9 bases spanning the gap. Per the germline V gene, CDR1 is SEHNR and CDR2 is FQNEAQ (reference sequence). The CDR3 runs 14 residues. Written as DNA, the CDR3 is TGTGCCAGCAGCTTTCAACTAGCCACAGATACGCAGTATTTT. Protein product: CASSFQLATDTQYF.

V gene TRBV4-3 combines with J gene TRBJ2-4; 7 bases match TRBD1. CDR3 length: 15 amino acids. Per germline, CDR1 LGHNA and CDR2 YSLEER. Trimming cost V 0 bases and J 11 bases; bases outside gene matches: 10. CDR3 protein: CASSQEGDRVRVQYF. CDR3 bases: TGCGCCAGCAGCCAAGAAGGAGACAGGGTTCGGGTTCAGTACTTC.

This chain joins TRBV7-8 and TRBJ2-5, with D perhaps matching TRBD1 (6 bases). This CDR3 comprises 16 residues. The germline gives CDR1 SGHVS, CDR2 FQNEAQ. V lost 4 bases to trimming and J lost 4 bases, with 19 bases between them. The CDR3 DNA follows: TGTGCCAGCAGCTCGGCCCCGGGGACCAGGGGAGAGACCCAGTACTTC. Residues: CASSSAPGTRGETQYF. The full variable domain, rest sourced from reference TRBV7-8 and TRBJ2-5, is GAGVSQSPRYKVAKRGQDVALRCDPISGHVSLFWYQQALGQGPEFLTYFQNEAQLDKSGLPSDRFFAERPEGSVSTLKIQRTQQEDSAVYLCASSSAPGTRGETQYFGPGTRLLVL.

This clonotype was picked up a small number of times. The gene calls are TRBV7-8 and TRBJ1-5; perhaps TRBD1 as D (5 bases). CDR3 length: 14 amino acids. Germline CDR1 SGHVS, CDR2 FQNEAQ. With 3 bases removed from V and 4 bases from J, the gap between germline ends came to 10 bases. CDR3 region: CASSFGGRNQPQHF. In DNA form, the CDR3 reads TGTGCCAGCAGCTTCGGGGGTCGTAATCAGCCCCAGCATTTT.

V usage is TRBV20-1 and J usage is TRBJ2-3; possible D gene TRBD2, 5 bases. The V gene lost 0 bases and the J gene lost 0 bases, with 10 bases spanning the gap. The germline V gene has CDR1 DFQATT and CDR2 SNEGSKA (reference sequence). This CDR3 is 15 amino acids long. CDR3 region: CSARDSGGSTDTQYF. As DNA, the CDR3 is TGCAGTGCTAGAGATTCAGGCGGGAGCACAGATACGCAGTATTTT.

A few counts support this clonotype. This chain links TRBV10-2 with TRBJ2-7; 7 bases align to TRBD2. CDR1 and CDR2 (germline): WSHSY, SAAADI. V lost 6 bases to trimming and J lost 2 bases; unmatched junction nucleotides: 10. The length of the CDR3 is 15 residues. CDR3 amino acids: CASSRGEGSAYEQYF. The DNA for the CDR3 is TGCGCCAGCAGCCGAGGGGAGGGGTCGGCCTACGAGCAGTACTTC.

V usage is TRBV5-1 and J usage is TRBJ1-4, with D possibly TRBD1 on 6 matching bases. CDR3 length: 14 amino acids. Trimming pared 4 bases from V and 11 bases from J, leaving 18 bases between. Germline V lookup: CDR1 SGHRS, CDR2 YFSETQ. The CDR3 reads CASSPNTGRDKLFF. Here the CDR3 DNA reads TGCGCCAGCAGCCCAAACACAGGGAGGGACAAACTGTTTTTT.

V and J are TRBV24-1 and TRBJ1-5; D remains ambiguous. V was shortened by 5 bases and J by 7 bases, with 8 bases between the two germline ends. Germline CDR1 is KGHDR and CDR2 is SFDVKD. The CDR3 totals 12 residues. The CDR3 region has the DNA TGTGCCACCAGTGTTGGCAGACAGCCCCAGCATTTT. Translation: CATSVGRQPQHF.

The chain links TRBV25-1 to TRBJ1-1; the D is unclear. Germline V gives CDR1 MGHDK, CDR2 SYGVNS. The CDR3 runs to 13 residues. Trimming stripped 8 bases from V and 0 bases from J, with 10 bases between. CDR3 sequence: CASRGRMNTEAFF. Here the CDR3 DNA reads TGTGCCAGCCGCGGGCGGATGAACACTGAAGCTTTCTTT.

The chain employs TRBV11-2 and TRBJ2-1; weak D call: TRBD2 (6 bases). This CDR3 comprises 17 residues. V dropped 5 bases and J dropped 12 bases, with 29 bases sitting between them. The germline gives CDR1 SGHAT, CDR2 FQNNGV. The CDR3, as DNA: TGTGCCAGCAGCCACGACTTCAGCGGGCGCTTCCTACATGGGCAGTTCTTC. Residues: CASSHDFSGRFLHGQFF.

J is TRBJ2-2 and V is TRBV4-1; 7 bases are shared with TRBD1. There are 20 residues in the CDR3. Germline V lookup: CDR1 MGHRA, CDR2 YSYEKL. With V trimmed by 5 bases and J by 4 bases, 22 bases remained unmatched. The CDR3: CASSFRQGLASGRPTGELFF. The CDR3 DNA sequence: TGCGCCAGCAGCTTTCGACAGGGTTTAGCTTCGGGTCGTCCCACCGGGGAGCTGTTTTTT.

The chain employs TRBV28 and TRBJ2-3; D not certain. This CDR3 is 15 amino acids long. The germline CDR1 and CDR2 sequences are MDHEN and SYDVKM. Trimming pared 3 bases from V and 4 bases from J, leaving 14 bases between. The CDR3 coding sequence is TGTGCCAGCAGTTTCTCCCTAGATGGGGCAGATACGCAGTATTTT. The encoded protein is CASSFSLDGADTQYF.

This clonotype showed up just a few times. The CDR3 DNA reads TGCGCCAGCAGCCAAAGTGGGGTCTCGGTCGATGGGAGCGCCGGGGAGCTGTTTTTT. Its protein is CASSQSGVSVDGSAGELFF. The chain is built from TRBV4-3 and TRBJ2-2, with TRBD2 as a possible D gene (5 bases). V was shortened by 2 bases and J by 6 bases, with 25 bases between the two germline ends. The CDR3 has 19 amino acids. The V gene's germline CDR1 is LGHNA and CDR2 YSLEER.